This T cell receptor beta chain appears in the sequencing data of a study of T cells after yellow fever vaccination. Study-wide findings and caveats: A faster peak, day 5 versus 15, was reached by the weaker secondary response. Most clones from primary vaccination were detected again post-booster (96% CD4, around 88% CD8). Of the clonotypes, a small share occurred in both CD4 and CD8 compartments.

Turning to this clonotype: Its antigen is still unknown.

The V gene end was trimmed by 0 bases and the J gene end by 4 bases; junction bases not matched to a gene: 1. Germline V lookup: CDR1 GTSNPN, CDR2 SVGIG (reference sequence). The CDR3 consists of 13 residues. The authors made TCR cDNA by 5'RACE template switching, adding a universal primer site and UMIs. TCRdb re-called the 5' RACE reads with MiXCR, one entry per CDR3 protein. This sample carries 500,000 to 700,000 distinct CDR3 sequences, over 15% of them seen once, and the ten largest clones take roughly 13%. The rearrangement joins TRBV30 to TRBJ1-1; 8 bases match TRBD1. This receptor was taken from a man younger than 40 who received the YFV17D yellow fever vaccine. This material consisted of PBMCs, taken 15 days after the yellow fever booster vaccination. The CDR3 loop is CAWSVTGGTEAFF. The CDR3 nucleotides are TGTGCCTGGAGTGTTACAGGGGGCACTGAAGCTTTCTTT.